The next 8 T cell receptor beta chains were all read from a single sample in a study of PD-L1 blockade in urothelial cancer. Measured with immunoSEQ multiplex PCR; TCRdb has only the in-frame clones, and not every one. The sample shows 55,000 to 70,000 clones, roughly 80% of them seen only once. This material consisted of PBMCs, taken around atezolizumab (anti-PD-L1) treatment. Every receptor here comes from a man between 65 and 85 years old with urothelial cancer.

V is TRBV4-1 and J is TRBJ2-1, with 8 positions matching TRBD2. The CDR3 extends over 17 amino acids. V shed 0 bases and J 2 bases; nucleotides not matched to a gene: 6. CDR1 MGHRA and CDR2 YSYEKL come from the germline V gene. CDR3 coding DNA: TGCGCCAGCAGCCAAGAACCTACGGGAGGGCCCTACAATGAGCAGTTCTTC. Translating it yields CASSQEPTGGPYNEQFF.

V is TRBV7-6 and J is TRBJ2-2; 8 bases are a match to TRBD2. From germline, CDR1 is SGHVS and CDR2 FNYEAQ. J was trimmed by 4 bases and V by 5 bases; bases with no gene match: 3. The CDR3 covers 14 residues. CDR3 coding DNA: TGTGCCAGCAGCCAACTAGCGGTCACCGGGGAGCTGTTTTTT. This gives the protein CASSQLAVTGELFF.

CDR3 sequence: CASSEALGQGGDEQFF. The CDR3 coding sequence is TGTGCCAGCAGTGAAGCTTTAGGACAGGGAGGCGATGAGCAGTTCTTC. This rearrangement joins TRBV6-1 to TRBJ2-1, with 8 bases aligning to TRBD1. CDR3 length: 16 residues. Unmatched junction bases numbered 9, after V lost 0 bases and J lost 8 bases. Germline CDR1 is MNHNS and CDR2 is SASEGT.

The chain couples TRBV18 to TRBJ2-2; weak D call: TRBD1 (5 bases). The V gene's germline CDR1 is KGHSH and CDR2 LQKENI. The CDR3 has 17 residues. The germline V and J ends were trimmed by 3 bases and 1 base, with 15 bases remaining between them. CDR3 coding DNA: TGTGCCAGCTCACCGGGCGGACACGCACTGAACACCGGGGAGCTGTTTTTT. Its protein product is CASSPGGHALNTGELFF.

The V gene is TRBV2, the J gene TRBJ2-3, with 7 nucleotides matching TRBD1. Germline CDR1 reads SNHLY; CDR2 reads FYNNEI. The CDR3 consists of 13 residues. The ends lost 5 bases at V and 3 bases at J; junction bases unmatched: 2. The chain's CDR3 is CASSTQGTDTQYF. The DNA for the CDR3 is TGTGCCAGCAGTACACAGGGGACAGATACGCAGTATTTT.

This clone was seen only once. The V call is TRBV7-9, the J call TRBJ1-1, with D possibly matching TRBD1 (6 bases). The germline V gene has CDR1 SEHNR and CDR2 FQNEAQ (reference sequence). V was pared by 2 bases and J by 8 bases, with 15 bases between. This CDR3 region has 14 residues. CDR3 sequence reads: CASSLRGGLAEAFF. The CDR3 DNA reads TGTGCCAGCAGCTTAAGGGGGGGGCTAGCGGAAGCTTTCTTT.

The rearrangement links TRBV18 to TRBJ2-1; D uncertain. Trimming shortened V by 6 bases and J by 6 bases, and 15 bases separated the two germline ends. This CDR3 has 14 residues. The germline gives CDR1 KGHSH, CDR2 LQKENI. CDR3: CASSPTPVGNEQFF. In DNA form, the CDR3 reads TGTGCCAGCTCCCCTACTCCTGTCGGCAATGAGCAGTTCTTC.

The CDR3 nucleotides are TGTGCCAGCAGCTCTCAGGGTTTTAGCAATCAGCCCCAGCATTTT. It translates to CASSSQGFSNQPQHF. The rearrangement uses TRBV5-5 and TRBJ1-5, with D possibly being TRBD1 (5 bases). Germline V gives CDR1 SGHKS, CDR2 YYEKEE (reference sequence). Trimming stripped 3 bases from V and 0 bases from J, with 10 bases between. The CDR3 spans 15 residues.